This is a list of T cell receptor beta chains from one sample in a study of shared clonotypes between healthy human individuals. Repertoires were generated with immunoSEQ multiplex PCR, while TCRdb's copy carries only in-frame clones and drops some. The profile shows about a million clones, more than 65% of them singletons. Sequenced: memory CD4+ T cells sorted from blood. These receptors originate from a man in his late teens or twenties in good health. Both conserved end residues are part of each CDR3. Fields, in order: clone size, D gene, V gene, J gene, CDR3 DNA, CDR3 protein. D genes are given only for firm matches. Rows give clone size only sometimes, using once, few, many, or a class for an expanded clone.

few	TRBD2	TRBV5-4	TRBJ2-3	TGTGCCAGCAGCCCAGGACTAGCGGGAGGTCGAGATACGCAGTATTTT	CASSPGLAGGRDTQYF
-	TRBD1	TRBV5-4	TRBJ1-1	TGTGCCAGCAGCTTGGTAGGGACAGGGGTGAACACTGAAGCTTTCTTT	CASSLVGTGVNTEAFF
-	TRBD1	TRBV30	TRBJ2-7	TGTGCCTGGAGTGCGGGACAGGGGCTTCCCTACGAGCAGTACTTC	CAWSAGQGLPYEQYF
-	-	TRBV2	TRBJ1-1	TGTGCCAGCAGTGAACGCTCTACCCCGGCCGGAGGTGAAGCTTTCTTT	CASSERSTPAGGEAFF
-	TRBD2	TRBV29-1	TRBJ2-5	TGCAGCGTTGTTAGGGACTATCCAGAGACCCAGTACTTC	CSVVRDYPETQYF
-	-	TRBV6-5	TRBJ2-6	TGTGCCAGCAGTTACACCTCGGACAGCAACGTCCTGACTTTC	CASSYTSDSNVLTF
-	-	TRBV10-3	TRBJ2-3	TGTGCCATCAGTGAGGGATCGTATGGCACAGATACGCAGTATTTT	CAISEGSYGTDTQYF
-	-	TRBV4-1	TRBJ2-3	TGCGCCAGCAGCCAAGATACCCACACAGATACGCAGTATTTT	CASSQDTHTDTQYF
-	TRBD2	TRBV7-2	TRBJ2-1	TGTGCCAGCAGCTTTGCGGACCTAGCGGTAAACAATGAGCAGTTCTTC	CASSFADLAVNNEQFF
once	-	TRBV7-2	TRBJ2-7	TGTGCCAGCAGCTTAGGGCCCCTCTCGAGCTCCTACGAGCAGTACTTC	CASSLGPLSSSYEQYF
-	TRBD1	TRBV18	TRBJ2-7	TGTGCCAGCTCATTCGGAGCAGGGGGAACCTACGAGCAGTACTTC	CASSFGAGGTYEQYF
-	TRBD2	TRBV11-2	TRBJ2-3	TGTGCCAGCAGCCTTACTAGCGGGAGTAGATCCCGCCCAGATACGCAGTATTTT	CASSLTSGSRSRPDTQYF
-	-	TRBV6-6	TRBJ1-6	TGTGCCAGCAGTTTTGGGGAGGGAAATTCACCCCTCCACTTT	CASSFGEGNSPLHF
few	-	TRBV7-9	TRBJ1-2	TGTGCCAGCGGAAGGGACCTTTCCTATGGCTACACCTTC	CASGRDLSYGYTF
-	-	TRBV5-1	TRBJ2-7	TGCGCCAGCAGCTGGAATGTCGGGGCCTACGAGCAGTACTTC	CASSWNVGAYEQYF
-	-	TRBV18	TRBJ2-7	TGTGCCAGCTCACCGTCCGGCCTCTACGAGCAGTACTTC	CASSPSGLYEQYF
-	-	TRBV6-5	TRBJ1-5	TGTGCCAGCAGAAGGGGGGGCAATCAGCCCCAGCATTTT	CASRRGGNQPQHF
-	TRBD1	TRBV5-5	TRBJ1-1	TGTGCCAGCAGCCCAAGACAGGGAACTGAAGCTTTCTTT	CASSPRQGTEAFF
-	-	TRBV5-1	TRBJ1-3	TGCGCCAGCAGACCTAACTCTGGAAACACCATATATTTT	CASRPNSGNTIYF
-	TRBD2	TRBV5-1	TRBJ2-7	TGCGCCAGCAGCCCGTCGGCTAGCGGGGGGGCGCAGTACTTC	CASSPSASGGAQYF
-	TRBD2	TRBV9	TRBJ2-5	TGTGCCAGCAGCGTAGCAGCGGGGGGGCACCAAGAGACCCAGTACTTC	CASSVAAGGHQETQYF
-	-	TRBV7-9	TRBJ2-5	TGTGCCAGCAGCTTAAGTCAGGTCCCGGCGGAGACCCAGTACTTC	CASSLSQVPAETQYF
-	-	TRBV7-2	TRBJ2-7	TGTGCCAGCAGTCGGAGGGACAGACAATCAACGGACGAGCAGTACTTC	CASSRRDRQSTDEQYF
many	-	TRBV7-9	TRBJ2-5	TGTGCCAGCAGCTTAGATGAGGGAGAGACCCAGTACTTC	CASSLDEGETQYF
many	-	TRBV9	TRBJ2-1	TGTGCCAGCAGCGTATCCGACTACAATGAGCAGTTCTTC	CASSVSDYNEQFF
-	TRBD2	TRBV5-1	TRBJ2-1	TGCGCCAGCAGCCCCATTTCACGTAGCGGGGTCGAACAGTTCTTC	CASSPISRSGVEQFF